This T cell receptor beta chain was documented in a study of T cell responses to AZD1222 COVID-19 vaccine. Study-level background: Pooling of second doses given at about 4 or about 12 weeks was done.

Points from the study as a whole: Mostly white British, mostly female donors; authors suggested clonal diversity may be underestimated. Variant regions that are unmutated are reportedly the target of nearly half of spike-specific TCRs.

The method was immunoSEQ multiplex PCR; TCRdb's version includes in-frame clones alone and lacks a portion of them. Among about 160,000 clones listed, approximately 91% were seen once. In regard to this clone: The target antigen is unknown.

Trimming took 5 bases from V and 5 from J, leaving 18 bases between them. Germline assignment: CDR1 LNHDA and CDR2 SQIVND (reference sequence). This CDR3 contains 15 residues. The genes are TRBV19 and TRBJ1-1; no definite D call. The sequencing used peripheral blood, collected on day 0 of AZD1222 vaccination. The receptor's source is an adult in good health. This CDR3 is CASSSKGTTQTEAFF. The CDR3 bases are TGTGCCAGTAGTTCGAAAGGTACAACTCAAACTGAAGCTTTCTTT.